These T cell receptor beta chains were read from a single sample in a study of blood T cell repertoires in COVID-19. Method: immunoSEQ multiplex PCR; TCRdb's copy keeps in-frame clones and lacks some. The repertoire has around 55,000 clones, about 90% of them found once; the top ten carry about 8.5%. Sequencing input: peripheral blood. The receptor set was obtained from a man aged 55-75 years with active COVID-19. CDR3s include the opening cysteine and the closing phenylalanine or tryptophan. The D gene is left open where the match is weak. A row's size may be missing; if present it is once, few, many or a size class.

D: .; size: .; J: TRBJ1-5; V: TRBV30; length: 13; CDR3: CAWSVQGNQPQHF; DNA: TGTGCCTGGAGTGTACAGGGAAATCAGCCCCAGCATTTT
D: TRBD2; size: .; J: TRBJ2-5; V: TRBV29-1; length: 13; CDR3: CSVVLAGRETQYF; DNA: TGCAGCGTTGTCCTAGCGGGAAGGGAGACCCAGTACTTC
D: .; size: .; J: TRBJ2-3; V: TRBV7-2; length: 14; CDR3: CASSLALGKDTQYF; DNA: TGTGCCAGCAGCTTAGCTCTGGGCAAAGATACGCAGTATTTT
D: TRBD1; size: .; J: TRBJ2-3; V: TRBV25-1; length: 16; CDR3: CASSEFLGGPTDTQYF; DNA: TGTGCCAGCAGTGAATTTTTAGGGGGCCCCACAGATACGCAGTATTTT
D: .; size: once; J: TRBJ2-1; V: TRBV5-1; length: 16; CDR3: CASSLNSGTTHNEQFF; DNA: TGCGCCAGCAGCTTGAACTCCGGGACAACCCACAATGAGCAGTTCTTC
D: .; size: .; J: TRBJ1-3; V: TRBV5-1; length: 14; CDR3: CASSLAGLRDTIYF; DNA: TGCGCCAGCAGCTTGGCCGGACTGAGGGACACCATATATTTT
D: TRBD2; size: .; J: TRBJ2-3; V: TRBV24-1; length: 15; CDR3: CATSGSSGRADTQYF; DNA: TGTGCCACCAGTGGCTCTAGCGGGAGGGCAGATACGCAGTATTTT
D: TRBD2; size: .; J: TRBJ2-4; V: TRBV5-1; length: 16; CDR3: CASSLTSGRPKNIQYF; DNA: TGCGCCAGCAGCCTCACTAGCGGGAGGCCCAAAAACATTCAGTACTTC
D: .; size: once; J: TRBJ2-1; V: TRBV11-2; length: 14; CDR3: CASSFASPGVEQFF; DNA: TGTGCCAGCAGCTTCGCTAGCCCGGGAGTTGAGCAGTTCTTC
D: TRBD1; size: few; J: TRBJ1-5; V: TRBV2; length: 14; CDR3: CASRPGQGFQPQHF; DNA: TGTGCCAGCCGACCGGGACAGGGATTTCAGCCCCAGCATTTT
D: .; size: .; J: TRBJ2-1; V: TRBV5-6; length: 11; CDR3: CASSLAYEQFF; DNA: TGTGCCAGCAGCTTAGCCTATGAGCAGTTCTTC
D: TRBD1; size: .; J: TRBJ2-2; V: TRBV5-1; length: 16; CDR3: CASSPAGTGAVGELFF; DNA: TGCGCCAGCAGCCCGGCCGGGACAGGGGCCGTCGGGGAGCTGTTTTTT
D: TRBD2; size: .; J: TRBJ2-2; V: TRBV7-7; length: 15; CDR3: CASSLVAGNTGELFF; DNA: TGTGCTAGCAGCTTAGTAGCGGGGAACACCGGGGAGTTGTTTTTT
D: TRBD2; size: .; J: TRBJ2-1; V: TRBV3-1/TRBV3-2; length: 17; CDR3: CASSQEWSGRAVNEQFF; DNA: TGTGCCAGCAGCCAAGAATGGAGCGGGAGGGCCGTCAATGAGCAGTTCTTC
D: .; size: .; J: TRBJ1-1; V: TRBV9; length: 14; CDR3: CASSVGQGNTEAFF; DNA: TGTGCCAGCAGCGTAGGGCAGGGAAACACTGAAGCTTTCTTT
D: TRBD1; size: few; J: TRBJ1-1; V: TRBV29-1; length: 11; CDR3: CSVESGTAAFF; DNA: TGCAGCGTTGAATCCGGGACAGCGGCTTTCTTT
D: .; size: .; J: TRBJ2-1; V: TRBV4-1; length: 15; CDR3: CASSQERTVYNEQFF; DNA: TGCGCCAGCAGCCAAGAAAGGACAGTCTACAATGAGCAGTTCTTC
D: TRBD2; size: .; J: TRBJ2-7; V: TRBV5-1; length: 14; CDR3: CASRAPGGSYEQYF; DNA: TGCGCCAGCAGGGCCCCGGGGGGCTCCTACGAGCAGTACTTC
D: .; size: .; J: TRBJ1-6; V: TRBV30; length: 14; CDR3: CAWSAGQARSPLHF; DNA: TGTGCCTGGAGTGCTGGGCAGGCCAGGTCACCCCTCCACTTT
D: .; size: .; J: TRBJ2-2; V: TRBV21-1; length: 20; CDR3: CASSKRWGLAGGPGTGELFF; DNA: TGTGCCAGCAGCAAGAGGTGGGGACTAGCGGGAGGGCCGGGCACCGGGGAGCTGTTTTTT
D: TRBD2; size: .; J: TRBJ2-5; V: TRBV9; length: 17; CDR3: CASSVGLAGGGEETQYF; DNA: TGTGCCAGCAGCGTCGGACTAGCGGGAGGTGGGGAAGAGACCCAGTACTTC
D: .; size: .; J: TRBJ2-1; V: TRBV6-5; length: 12; CDR3: CASSSHHNEQFF; DNA: TGTGCCAGCAGCTCACATCACAATGAGCAGTTCTTC
D: .; size: few; J: TRBJ2-3; V: TRBV5-1; length: 14; CDR3: CASTGWHRTDTQYF; DNA: TGCGCCAGCACAGGTTGGCACCGCACAGATACGCAGTATTTT
D: .; size: .; J: TRBJ2-7; V: TRBV7-3; length: 15; CDR3: CASSSDAGSTYEQYF; DNA: TGTGCCAGCAGTTCCGACGCGGGGTCAACCTACGAGCAGTACTTC
D: TRBD1; size: few; J: TRBJ2-7; V: TRBV7-7; length: 15; CDR3: CASSRNRDSFYEQYF; DNA: TGTGCTAGCAGCCGGAACCGGGACAGCTTCTACGAGCAGTACTTC
D: .; size: .; J: TRBJ1-5; V: TRBV5-6; length: 15; CDR3: CASSFGTFLLQPQHF; DNA: TGTGCCAGCAGCTTTGGGACATTCTTACTCCAGCCCCAGCATTTT
D: TRBD2; size: few; J: TRBJ2-1; V: TRBV6-5; length: 15; CDR3: CASSWQREGYNEQFF; DNA: TGTGCCAGCAGTTGGCAGCGGGAGGGGTACAATGAGCAGTTCTTC